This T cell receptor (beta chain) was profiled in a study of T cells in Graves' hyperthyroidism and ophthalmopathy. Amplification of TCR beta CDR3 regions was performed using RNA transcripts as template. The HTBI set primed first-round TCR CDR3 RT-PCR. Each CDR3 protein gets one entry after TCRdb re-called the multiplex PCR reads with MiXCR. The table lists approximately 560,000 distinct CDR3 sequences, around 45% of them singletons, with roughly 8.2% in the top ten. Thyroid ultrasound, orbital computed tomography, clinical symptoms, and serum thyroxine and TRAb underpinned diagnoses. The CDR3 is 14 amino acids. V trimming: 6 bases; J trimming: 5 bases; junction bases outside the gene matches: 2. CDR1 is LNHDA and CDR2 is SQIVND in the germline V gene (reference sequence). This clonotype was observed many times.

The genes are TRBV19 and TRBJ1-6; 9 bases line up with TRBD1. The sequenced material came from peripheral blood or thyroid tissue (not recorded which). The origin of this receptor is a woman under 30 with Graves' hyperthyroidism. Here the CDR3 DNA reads TGTGCCAGTAGGCGACAGGGGGATAATTCACCCCTCCACTTT. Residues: CASRRQGDNSPLHF.